This T cell receptor (beta chain) was obtained from a study of cytomegalovirus exposure and HLA in healthy donors. The PCR was carried out with 60 Vbeta primers and 13 Jbeta primers. The data were produced by immunoSEQ multiplex PCR, yet TCRdb's version contains in-frame clones alone and is incomplete. The data contain 150,000 to 170,000 clones, 70% to 85% of them seen just once; the ten biggest clones take up 2.1%. This CDR3 comprises 14 residues. The V end was cut by 4 bases, the J end by 2 bases, with 9 bases between. Germline CDR1 and CDR2: SEHNR and FQNEAQ (reference sequence). A few counts support this clone.

The material sequenced was PBMCs. This receptor was taken from a man aged 30 to 45 in good health and CMV-seronegative. The chain links TRBV7-9 to TRBJ1-5, with D possibly matching TRBD1 (5 bases). The CDR3 DNA is TGTGCCAGCAGCTCCGGGGGGGGCAATCAGCCCCAGCATTTT. Protein: CASSSGGGNQPQHF.